Here is one TCR beta chain with its context. The data were obtained in a study of blood T cell repertoires in COVID-19. Study summary: The study drew acute and convalescent COVID-19 samples from the United States, Italy and Spain. Sources were T cells, B-cell-depleted T cells, or PBMCs; the material itself was cDNA or gDNA.

The junction had 6 bases not matched to a gene; V was cut back by 0 bases and J by 5 bases. The CDR3 runs to 16 residues. Germline CDR1 SGHTA, CDR2 FQGNSA. Sequenced by immunoSEQ multiplex PCR; TCRdb stores in-frame clones only, minus some. This table holds some 150,000 clones, about three quarters found once. The clonotype comes from a woman aged 80 or over with active or convalescent COVID-19. The chain joins TRBV7-2 to TRBJ2-3; TRBD2 matches at 9 bases. Sequencing was performed on peripheral blood. CDR3 amino acids: CASSLAASGAGDTQYF. CDR3 sequence (DNA): TGTGCCAGCAGCTTAGCGGCTAGCGGGGCGGGAGATACGCAGTATTTT.